These T cell receptor beta chains were read from a single sample in a study of cytomegalovirus exposure and HLA in healthy donors. Libraries were prepared by immunoSEQ multiplex PCR; TCRdb keeps only in-frame clonotypes and omits some of them. Of around 130,000 clones in the sample, approximately 80% were seen once. The source material was PBMCs. The receptors were sampled from a man younger than 35 in good health and CMV-seropositive. The CDR3 runs from the conserved cysteine through the conserved F or W. D genes are given only for firm matches. Rows give clone size only sometimes, using once, few, many, or a class for an expanded clone.

d_gene: .; len: 13; abundance: .; v_gene: TRBV27; j_gene: TRBJ1-3; CDR3nt: TGTGCCAGCAGTCCCTCGCTAGGAAACACCATATATTTT; CDR3aa: CASSPSLGNTIYF
d_gene: .; len: 19; abundance: .; v_gene: TRBV4-1; j_gene: TRBJ2-2; CDR3nt: TGCGCCAGCAGCCAAGTTCGGGGGTTCGGTGGGAAAAACACCGGGGAGCTGTTTTTT; CDR3aa: CASSQVRGFGGKNTGELFF
d_gene: .; len: 14; abundance: .; v_gene: TRBV11-2; j_gene: TRBJ2-7; CDR3nt: TGTGCCAGCAGCTTAAATCCGGGACACTACGAGCAGTACTTC; CDR3aa: CASSLNPGHYEQYF
d_gene: .; len: 16; abundance: few; v_gene: TRBV7-8; j_gene: TRBJ2-5; CDR3nt: TGTGCCAGCAGCTTAGAGGGGACATCCTACCAAGAGACCCAGTACTTC; CDR3aa: CASSLEGTSYQETQYF
d_gene: TRBD1; len: 14; abundance: .; v_gene: TRBV6-1; j_gene: TRBJ2-7; CDR3nt: TGTGCCAGCAGTGGGGACAGGGGATTCTACGAGCAGTACTTC; CDR3aa: CASSGDRGFYEQYF
d_gene: .; len: 14; abundance: .; v_gene: TRBV10-3; j_gene: TRBJ1-3; CDR3nt: TGTGCCATCTCAGAGGCGGGGTCTGGAAACACCATATATTTT; CDR3aa: CAISEAGSGNTIYF
d_gene: .; len: 13; abundance: .; v_gene: TRBV5-1; j_gene: TRBJ2-3; CDR3nt: TGCGCCAGCAGCTTCCCGGGTTTAGATACGCAGTATTTT; CDR3aa: CASSFPGLDTQYF
d_gene: TRBD1; len: 15; abundance: .; v_gene: TRBV7-9; j_gene: TRBJ1-2; CDR3nt: TGTGCCAGCAGCGTCGGGACAGGACTCCTCTATGGCTACACCTTC; CDR3aa: CASSVGTGLLYGYTF
d_gene: TRBD1; len: 14; abundance: .; v_gene: TRBV11-2; j_gene: TRBJ2-1; CDR3nt: TGTGCCAGCAGCTCAGGACAGGGGTACGATGAGCAGTTCTTC; CDR3aa: CASSSGQGYDEQFF
d_gene: .; len: 15; abundance: once; v_gene: TRBV7-9; j_gene: TRBJ1-3; CDR3nt: TGTGCCAGCAGCTTAGAACTGGTTCTAGGAAACACCATATATTTT; CDR3aa: CASSLELVLGNTIYF
d_gene: .; len: 15; abundance: .; v_gene: TRBV7-9; j_gene: TRBJ1-2; CDR3nt: TGTGCCAGCAGCTTATCCGGGACACCTAACTATGGCTACACCTTC; CDR3aa: CASSLSGTPNYGYTF
d_gene: .; len: 11; abundance: few; v_gene: TRBV19; j_gene: TRBJ1-2; CDR3nt: TGTGCCAGTGGAGGGAAATATGGCTACACCTTC; CDR3aa: CASGGKYGYTF
d_gene: TRBD1; len: 16; abundance: .; v_gene: TRBV30; j_gene: TRBJ1-4; CDR3nt: TGTGCCTGGAGGGGGACAGGACGAGCAACTAATGAAAAACTGTTTTTT; CDR3aa: CAWRGTGRATNEKLFF
d_gene: TRBD1; len: 13; abundance: .; v_gene: TRBV6-1; j_gene: TRBJ1-3; CDR3nt: TGTGCCAGCCTGACAGGGTGGGCAAACACCATATATTTT; CDR3aa: CASLTGWANTIYF
d_gene: TRBD1; len: 12; abundance: .; v_gene: TRBV11-2; j_gene: TRBJ2-3; CDR3nt: TGTGCCAGCAACCCCGGACAGGGTACGCAGTATTTT; CDR3aa: CASNPGQGTQYF